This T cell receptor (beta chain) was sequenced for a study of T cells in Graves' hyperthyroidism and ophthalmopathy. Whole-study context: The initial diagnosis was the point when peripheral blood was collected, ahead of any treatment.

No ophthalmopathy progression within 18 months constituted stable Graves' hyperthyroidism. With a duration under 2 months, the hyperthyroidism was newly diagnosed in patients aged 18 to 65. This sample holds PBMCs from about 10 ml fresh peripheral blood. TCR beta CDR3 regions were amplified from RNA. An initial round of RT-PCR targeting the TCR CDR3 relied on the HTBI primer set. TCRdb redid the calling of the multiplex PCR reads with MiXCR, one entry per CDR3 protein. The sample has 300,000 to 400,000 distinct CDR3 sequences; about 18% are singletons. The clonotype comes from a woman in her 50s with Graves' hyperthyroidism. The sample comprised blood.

The CDR3 spells CASSYSLANTGELFF. The DNA of the CDR3 is TGTGCCAGCAGTTACTCTCTTGCGAACACCGGGGAGCTGTTTTTT. This chain joins TRBV6-2 or TRBV6-3 and TRBJ2-2; no clear D. CDR3 length: 15 amino acids. CDR1 is MNHEY and CDR2 is SVGEGT in the germline V gene. The V gene lost 0 bases and the J gene lost 0 bases, with 5 bases spanning the gap.